The sequence of this T cell receptor (beta chain) was determined in a study of neurological immune-mediated disorders. TCRdb independently ran MiXCR on the 5' RACE reads; one entry per CDR3 protein. The sample lists 50,000 to 75,000 distinct CDR3 sequences; roughly 3.7% were seen once. V lost 0 bases to trimming and J lost 2 bases, with 14 bases between them. The CDR3 consists of 16 residues. The germline V gene encodes CDR1 SGHRS and CDR2 YFSETQ. Sequencing was performed on PBMCs. This chain joins TRBV5-1 and TRBJ1-2; a possible D gene is TRBD1 (6 bases). This receptor was obtained from a man aged 45 to 65 with multiple sclerosis. This chain's CDR3 is CASSLGDRDRNYGYTF. The CDR3 bases are TGCGCCAGCAGCTTGGGGGACCGAGACAGGAACTATGGCTACACCTTC.